This T cell receptor (beta chain) was identified in a study of T cell repertoires in cytomegalovirus infection. Study summary: Matching HLA type and CMV infection were both indicated by public TCR beta signatures.

This clonotype came up a few times. The target antigen is unknown. The V end lost 5 bases, the J end lost 5 bases, and 13 bases lay between the germline ends. There are 14 residues in the CDR3. Germline V gene data show CDR1 as SGHVS and CDR2 as FQNEAQ. TCRdb re-derived calls from the reads in MiXCR, one entry per CDR3 protein. The sample records 200,000 to 250,000 distinct CDR3 sequences, roughly two fifths being singletons. The sample here was CD8+ T cells from cultured PBMCs, taken from culture after CMV antigen stimulation. This receptor was taken from a human donor in good health (CMV status not recorded). Some clones in this sample may be carry-over from other donors' samples. The V call is TRBV7-8, the J call TRBJ1-5; weak D call: TRBD1 (5 bases). CDR3 loop: CASSPPGGDQPQHF. CDR3 sequence (DNA): TGTGCCAGCAGCCCCCCTGGGGGGGATCAGCCCCAGCATTTT.